Given below is one TCR beta chain in context. As the CDR3 is not closed by the conserved phenylalanine or tryptophan, this likely results from a read error. The DNA is omitted, as the CDR3 cannot be located on it reliably, and the CDR3 follows TCRdb's listing. Seattle cases were enrolled at active infection and followed longitudinally. This sample is part of a study of blood T cell repertoires in COVID-19. Study information: Acute-phase and convalescent COVID-19 samples originated in the United States, Italy and Spain. The analysed material was cDNA or gDNA that came from T cells, B-cell-depleted T cells, or PBMCs.

From germline, CDR1 is SNHLY and CDR2 FYNNEI. Counting both end residues, the CDR3 totals 11 amino acids. As processed by the authors: Reference gene primers were amplified, and this amplification served to estimate nucleated cell counts. Sequencing was performed with immunoSEQ multiplex PCR; in TCRdb, only in-frame clones are kept and a portion is missing. Clonal size and the V and J genes are those of that table, whereas D and trimming came from the DNA. Among about 270,000 clones listed, roughly nine tenths were seen once. The chain has TRBV2 and TRBJ2-7; the DNA was not compared with TRBD1, the D call given in the table. This TCR was sampled from a woman in her 30s with COVID-19, enrolled during active disease. Sequenced: peripheral blood. CDR3 region: CASSAGQGVYI.